Shown below are 15 T cell receptor beta chains from a single sample sequenced in a study of T cell responses to AZD1222 COVID-19 vaccine. The method was immunoSEQ multiplex PCR; TCRdb's version includes in-frame clones alone and lacks a portion of them. The table shows more than 140,000 clones, with about 87% occurring only once. This material consisted of peripheral blood, taken on day 0 of MenACWY control vaccination. These receptors all stem from an adult in good health.

The V and J genes are TRBV6-5 and TRBJ2-5; no definite D call. Germline lookup yields CDR1 MNHEY and CDR2 SVGAGI. There are 14 residues in the CDR3. Trimming shortened V by 0 bases and J by 1 base, and 6 bases separated the two germline ends. Here the CDR3 reads CASSYSRAQETQYF. The DNA for the CDR3 is TGTGCCAGCAGTTACTCACGAGCCCAAGAGACCCAGTACTTC.

The chain joins TRBV30 to TRBJ1-2; D not resolved. Germline CDR1 and CDR2: GTSNPN and SVGIG (reference sequence). This CDR3 comprises 15 residues. Trimming left V 1 base short and J 4 bases short, with 16 bases between. CDR3 protein: CAWSDQDGLGYGYTF. For the CDR3, the DNA is TGTGCCTGGAGTGATCAGGACGGGCTAGGCTATGGCTACACCTTC.

The chain links TRBV5-1 to TRBJ1-1; D is uncertain. V dropped 3 bases and J dropped 1 base, with 13 bases sitting between them. Germline assignment: CDR1 SGHRS and CDR2 YFSETQ. The CDR3 runs 15 residues. The CDR3 nucleotides are TGCGCCAGCAGCTCTGCCCCCCTGGGGAACACTGAAGCTTTCTTT. Its protein is CASSSAPLGNTEAFF. Full variable domain (rest looked up from reference TRBV5-1 and TRBJ1-1): KAGVTQTPRYLIKTRGQQVTLSCSPISGHRSVSWYQQTPGQGLQFLFEYFSETQRNKGNFPGRFSGRQFSNSRSEMNVSTLELGDSALYLCASSSAPLGNTEAFFGQGTRLTVV.

The chain recombines TRBV2 with TRBJ2-7, with D possibly being TRBD2 (5 bases). Germline V gives CDR1 SNHLY, CDR2 FYNNEI. The CDR3 totals 12 residues. The ends were cut back, 6 bases at V and 7 bases at J, with 13 bases in the middle. CDR3 sequence reads: CASRQTAGEQYF. CDR3 coding DNA: TGTGCCAGCAGACAGACCGCGGGTGAGCAGTACTTC.

The chain is built from TRBV28 and TRBJ1-6; the match to TRBD1 covers 9 bases. Trimming removed 4 bases from V and 3 bases from J; junction bases left unmatched: 4. This CDR3 is 16 amino acids long. Germline CDR1 and CDR2: MDHEN and SYDVKM. CDR3 amino acids: CASSSAGQGYNSPLHF. In DNA form, the CDR3 reads TGTGCCAGCAGTTCTGCGGGACAGGGCTATAATTCACCCCTCCACTTT.

The chain joins TRBV6-6 to TRBJ2-7, with D perhaps matching TRBD1 (6 bases). Germline values: CDR1 MNHNY, CDR2 SVGAGI (reference sequence). The germline V and J ends were trimmed by 6 bases and 1 base, with 10 bases remaining between them. The CDR3 sequence is 13 residues long. CDR3 in DNA: TGTGCCAGCAGGGACAGCAAATCCTACGAGCAGTACTTC. Translating it yields CASRDSKSYEQYF.

The gene calls are TRBV18 and TRBJ2-3, with TRBD2 matching over 10 bases. With V trimmed by 3 bases and J by 6 bases, 9 bases remained unmatched. This CDR3 comprises 16 residues. In germline, CDR1 is KGHSH, CDR2 LQKENI. The CDR3: CASSPEASGGPDTQYF. As DNA, the CDR3 is TGTGCCAGCTCACCGGAGGCTAGCGGGGGTCCGGATACGCAGTATTTT. Supplemented by reference TRBV18 and TRBJ2-3, the full variable domain reads NAGVMQNPRHLVRRRGQEARLRCSPMKGHSHVYWYRQLPEEGLKFMVYLQKENIIDESGMPKERFSAEFPKEGPSILRIQQVVRGDSAAYFCASSPEASGGPDTQYFGPGTRLTVL.

In this sample, this clone turned up once. The chain employs TRBV3-1 (or the pseudogene TRBV3-2) and TRBJ1-6, with D perhaps matching TRBD1 (6 bases). The length of the CDR3 is 13 residues. From germline, CDR1 is LGHDT and CDR2 YNNKEL (reference sequence). V dropped 4 bases and J dropped 14 bases, with 15 bases sitting between them. The CDR3 nucleotides read TGTGCCAGCAGCCCGGCCCCCAGGGGAGCCCTCCACTTT. This translates into CASSPAPRGALHF.

This sequence joins TRBV28 and TRBJ1-3; D ambiguous. V lost 2 bases to trimming and J lost 0 bases, with 5 bases between them. Germline V lookup: CDR1 MDHEN, CDR2 SYDVKM. The CDR3 runs 14 residues. In nucleotides, the CDR3 is TGTGCCAGCAGTTTAATGACCTCTGGAAACACCATATATTTT. Translating it yields CASSLMTSGNTIYF.

This chain uses TRBV4-2 with TRBJ1-5, with D possibly being TRBD1 (6 bases). V gave up 6 bases and J gave up 11 bases, with 20 bases separating them. This CDR3 contains 14 residues. CDR1 and CDR2 (germline): LGHNA, YNFKEQ. CDR3 in DNA: TGTGCCAGCAGTTCAGGGGATAGTGAAGAGTCCCAGCATTTT. Its protein is CASSSGDSEESQHF.

The chain couples TRBV7-9 to TRBJ1-1; D possibly corresponds to TRBD1 (5 bases). Per the germline V gene, CDR1 is SEHNR and CDR2 is FQNEAQ (reference sequence). Trimming pared 5 bases from V and 7 bases from J, leaving 14 bases between. CDR3 length equals 13 residues. The CDR3 here is CASSPRTQGEAFF. As DNA, the CDR3 is TGTGCCAGCAGCCCCCGTACCCAGGGTGAAGCTTTCTTT.

This chain connects TRBV28 to TRBJ1-4; 8 positions match TRBD1. This CDR3 comprises 15 residues. Germline CDR1 and CDR2: MDHEN and SYDVKM. J lost 4 bases, V lost 6 bases, and 7 bases had no gene match. This CDR3 reads CASRNRGVLNEKLFF. DNA of the CDR3: TGTGCCAGCAGAAACAGGGGGGTTCTTAATGAAAAACTGTTTTTT.

The genes are TRBV9 and TRBJ2-3, with 7 bases aligning to TRBD2. CDR1 is SGDLS and CDR2 is YYNGEE in the germline V gene. The CDR3 length is 13 residues. V lost 4 bases and J lost 6; bases outside the gene matches: 5. DNA of the CDR3: TGTGCCAGCAGCTACATCGGGGGGGATACGCAGTATTTT. It is translated as CASSYIGGDTQYF.

The chain carries TRBV5-6 and TRBJ2-3; no clear D gene. The CDR3 is made up of 15 amino acids. The V end lost 4 bases, the J end lost 3 bases, and 15 bases lay between the germline ends. In germline, CDR1 is SGHDT, CDR2 YYEEEE. Here the CDR3 reads CASSIFPAETDTQYF. CDR3 nucleotides: TGTGCCAGCAGCATCTTTCCAGCTGAGACAGATACGCAGTATTTT. The full variable domain, with the rest looked up from reference TRBV5-6 and TRBJ2-3, is DAGVTQSPTHLIKTRGQQVTLRCSPKSGHDTVSWYQQALGQGPQFIFQYYEEEERQRGNFPDRFSGHQFPNYSSELNVNALLLGDSALYLCASSIFPAETDTQYFGPGTRLTVL.

The chain employs TRBV7-2 and TRBJ1-5; D is unclear. The CDR3 length is 13 residues. Germline V gives CDR1 SGHTA, CDR2 FQGNSA. Trimming shortened V by 4 bases and J by 0 bases, and 4 bases separated the two germline ends. The CDR3 bases are TGTGCCAGCAGCTGGTATAGCAATCAGCCCCAGCATTTT. The encoded protein is CASSWYSNQPQHF. Full variable domain (rest looked up from reference TRBV7-2 and TRBJ1-5): GAGVSQSPSNKVTEKGKDVELRCDPISGHTALYWYRQSLGQGLEFLIYFQGNSAPDKSGLPSDRFSAERTGGSVSTLTIQRTQQEDSAVYLCASSWYSNQPQHFGDGTRLSIL.